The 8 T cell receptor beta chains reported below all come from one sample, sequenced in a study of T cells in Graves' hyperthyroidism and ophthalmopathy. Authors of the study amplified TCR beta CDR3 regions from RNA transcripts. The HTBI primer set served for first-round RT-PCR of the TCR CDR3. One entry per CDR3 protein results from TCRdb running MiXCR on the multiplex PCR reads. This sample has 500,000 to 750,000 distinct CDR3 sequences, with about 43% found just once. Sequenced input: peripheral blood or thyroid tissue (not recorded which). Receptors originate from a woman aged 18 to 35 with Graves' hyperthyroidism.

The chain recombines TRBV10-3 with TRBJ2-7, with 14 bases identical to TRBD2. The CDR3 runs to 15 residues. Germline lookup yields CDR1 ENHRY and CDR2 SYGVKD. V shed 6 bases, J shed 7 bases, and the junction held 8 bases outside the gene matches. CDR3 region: CAISRGTSGSYEQYF. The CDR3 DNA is TGTGCCATCAGCCGAGGGACTAGCGGGAGTTATGAGCAGTACTTC.

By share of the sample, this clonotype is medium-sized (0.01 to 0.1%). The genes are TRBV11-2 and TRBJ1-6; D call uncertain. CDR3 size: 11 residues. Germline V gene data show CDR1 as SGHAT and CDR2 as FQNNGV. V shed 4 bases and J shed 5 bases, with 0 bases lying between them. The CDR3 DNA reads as TGTGCCAGCAGCTATAATTCACCCCTCCACTTT. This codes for CASSYNSPLHF.

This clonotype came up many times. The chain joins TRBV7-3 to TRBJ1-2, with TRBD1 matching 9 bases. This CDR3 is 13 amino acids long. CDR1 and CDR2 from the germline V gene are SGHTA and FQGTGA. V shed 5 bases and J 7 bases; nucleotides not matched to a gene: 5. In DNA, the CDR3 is TGTGCCAGCAGCCCGACGACAGGGGGTGGCTACACCTTC. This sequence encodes CASSPTTGGGYTF.

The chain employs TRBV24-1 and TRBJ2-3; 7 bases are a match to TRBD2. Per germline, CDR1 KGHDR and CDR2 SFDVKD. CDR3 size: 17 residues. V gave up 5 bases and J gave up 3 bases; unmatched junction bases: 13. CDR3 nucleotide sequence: TGTGCCACCAGTGGGCTCACTAATGGCGGGAGTACAGATACGCAGTATTTT. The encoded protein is CATSGLTNGGSTDTQYF.

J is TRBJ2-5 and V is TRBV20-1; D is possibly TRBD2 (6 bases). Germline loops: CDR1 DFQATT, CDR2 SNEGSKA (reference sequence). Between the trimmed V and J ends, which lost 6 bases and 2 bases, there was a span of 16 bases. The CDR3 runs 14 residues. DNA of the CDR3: TGCAGTGCGGGGGGAGCAGGGAGTCAAGAGACCCAGTACTTC. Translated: CSAGGAGSQETQYF.

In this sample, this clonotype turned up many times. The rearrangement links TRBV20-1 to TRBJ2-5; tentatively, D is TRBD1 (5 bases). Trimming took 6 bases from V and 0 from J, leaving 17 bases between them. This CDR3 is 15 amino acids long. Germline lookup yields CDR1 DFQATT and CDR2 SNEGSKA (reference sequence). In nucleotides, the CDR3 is TGCAGTGCGCCAGGGCTGCGGTCGTACCAAGAGACCCAGTACTTC. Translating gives CSAPGLRSYQETQYF.

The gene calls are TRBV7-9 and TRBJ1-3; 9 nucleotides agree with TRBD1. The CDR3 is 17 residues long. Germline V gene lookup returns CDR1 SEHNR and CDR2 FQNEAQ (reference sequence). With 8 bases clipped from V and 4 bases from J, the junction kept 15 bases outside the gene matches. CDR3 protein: CASQVSGTGPGGNTIYF. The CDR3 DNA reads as TGTGCCAGCCAAGTGAGTGGGACAGGGCCTGGAGGAAACACCATATATTTT.

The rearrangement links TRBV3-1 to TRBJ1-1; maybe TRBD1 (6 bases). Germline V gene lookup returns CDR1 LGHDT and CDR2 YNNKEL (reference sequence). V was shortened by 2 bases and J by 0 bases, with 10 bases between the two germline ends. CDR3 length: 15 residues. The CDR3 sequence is CASSQPGGMNTEAFF. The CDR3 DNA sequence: TGTGCCAGCAGCCAACCGGGGGGCATGAACACTGAAGCTTTCTTT. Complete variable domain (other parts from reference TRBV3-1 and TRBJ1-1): DTAVSQTPKYLVTQMGNDKSIKCEQNLGHDTMYWYKQDSKKFLKIMFSYNNKELIINETVPNRFSPKSPDKAHLNLHINSLELGDSAVYFCASSQPGGMNTEAFFGQGTRLTVV.